The T cell receptor (beta chain) under discussion was sequenced for a study of T cells in Graves' hyperthyroidism and ophthalmopathy. This clonotype came up many times. RNA transcripts gave rise to amplified TCR beta CDR3 regions. The HTBI primer set drove a first-round RT-PCR of the TCR CDR3. TCRdb reanalysed the multiplex PCR reads using MiXCR and keeps one entry per CDR3 protein. The sample has about 530,000 distinct CDR3 sequences; over 15% are singletons. V gave up 3 bases and J gave up 3 bases, with 12 bases separating them. Germline-derived CDR1 and CDR2 are SGHTA and FQGTGA. The CDR3 runs 15 residues.

The rearrangement links TRBV7-3 to TRBJ2-1; D assignment may be TRBD1 or TRBD2 (6 bases each). The source material was blood. This clonotype was obtained from a woman aged 18-29 years with Graves' ophthalmopathy. The CDR3 nucleotides are TGTGCCAGCAGCTTCGGGGGCACTGGCTACAATGAGCAGTTCTTC. Translation gives CASSFGGTGYNEQFF. The variable domain in full, completed from reference TRBV7-3 and TRBJ2-1, reads GAGVSQTPSNKVTEKGKYVELRCDPISGHTALYWYRQSLGQGPEFLIYFQGTGAADDSGLPNDRFFAVRPEGSVSTLKIQRTERGDSAVYLCASSFGGTGYNEQFFGPGTRLTVL.